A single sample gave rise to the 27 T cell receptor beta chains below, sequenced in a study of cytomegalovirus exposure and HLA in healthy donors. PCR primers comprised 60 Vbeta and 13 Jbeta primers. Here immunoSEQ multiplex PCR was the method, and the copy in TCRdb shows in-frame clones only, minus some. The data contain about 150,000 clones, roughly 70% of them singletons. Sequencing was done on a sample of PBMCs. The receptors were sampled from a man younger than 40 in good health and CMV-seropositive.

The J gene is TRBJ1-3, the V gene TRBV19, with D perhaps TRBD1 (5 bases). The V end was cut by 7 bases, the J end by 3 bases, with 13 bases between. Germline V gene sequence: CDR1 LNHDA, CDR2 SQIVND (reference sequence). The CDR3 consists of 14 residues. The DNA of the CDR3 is TGTGCCAGTACTTTGGGGGGAGATGGAAACACCATATATTTT. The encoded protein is CASTLGGDGNTIYF.

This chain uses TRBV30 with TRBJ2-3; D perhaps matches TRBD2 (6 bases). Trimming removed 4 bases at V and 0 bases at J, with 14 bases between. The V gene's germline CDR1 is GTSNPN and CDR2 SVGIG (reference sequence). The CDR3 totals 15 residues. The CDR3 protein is CAWTVASGSTDTQYF. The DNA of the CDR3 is TGTGCCTGGACAGTAGCGAGCGGGAGCACAGATACGCAGTATTTT.

In DNA, the CDR3 is TGTGCCCATTCTGACAGCCAAGAGACCCAGTACTTC. The encoded protein is CAHSDSQETQYF. This chain joins TRBV30 and TRBJ2-5; D may be TRBD1 (5 bases). The CDR3 covers 12 residues. Trimming took 8 bases from V and 1 from J, leaving 11 bases between them. Germline CDR1 and CDR2: GTSNPN and SVGIG (reference sequence).

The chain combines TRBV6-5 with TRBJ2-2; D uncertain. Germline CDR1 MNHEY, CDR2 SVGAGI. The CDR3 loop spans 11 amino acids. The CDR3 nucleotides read TGTGTATCGACGGGTACCGGGGAGCTGTTTTTT. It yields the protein CVSTGTGELFF.

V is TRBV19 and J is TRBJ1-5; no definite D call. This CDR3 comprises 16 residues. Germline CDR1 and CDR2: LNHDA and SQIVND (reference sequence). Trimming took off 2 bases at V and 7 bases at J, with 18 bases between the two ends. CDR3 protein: CASSISFAQNTQPQHF. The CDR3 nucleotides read TGTGCCAGTAGTATAAGTTTTGCACAGAATACGCAGCCCCAGCATTTT. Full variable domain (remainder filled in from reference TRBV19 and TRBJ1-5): DGGITQSPKYLFRKEGQNVTLSCEQNLNHDAMYWYRQDPGQGLRLIYYSQIVNDFQKGDIAEGYSVSREKKESFPLTVTSAQKNPTAFYLCASSISFAQNTQPQHFGDGTRLSIL.

The CDR3: CASSGTSGSRNEQFF. Written as DNA, the CDR3 is TGTGCCAGCAGCGGGACTAGCGGGAGTAGAAATGAGCAGTTCTTC. The chain uses TRBV6-6 and TRBJ2-1; TRBD2 matches at 14 bases. CDR3 size: 15 residues. The V and J ends lost 6 bases and 7 bases, in that order; junction bases with no gene match: 5. The germline CDR1 and CDR2 sequences are MNHNY and SVGAGI (reference sequence).

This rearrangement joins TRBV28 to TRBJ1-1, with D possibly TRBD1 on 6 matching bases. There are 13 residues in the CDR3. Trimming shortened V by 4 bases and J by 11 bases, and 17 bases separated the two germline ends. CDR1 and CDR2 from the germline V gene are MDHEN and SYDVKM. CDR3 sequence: CASSSQQGKGAFF. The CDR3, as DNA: TGTGCCAGCAGTTCCCAACAGGGTAAAGGGGCTTTCTTT. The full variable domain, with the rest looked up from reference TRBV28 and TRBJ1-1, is DVKVTQSSRYLVKRTGEKVFLECVQDMDHENMFWYRQDPGLGLRLIYFSYDVKMKEKGDIPEGYSVSREKKERFSLILESASTNQTSMYLCASSSQQGKGAFFGQGTRLTVV.

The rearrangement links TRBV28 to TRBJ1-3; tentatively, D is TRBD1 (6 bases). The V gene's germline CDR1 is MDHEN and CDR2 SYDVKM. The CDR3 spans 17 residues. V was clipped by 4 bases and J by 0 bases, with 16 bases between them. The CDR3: CASSSWTDRVSGNTIYF. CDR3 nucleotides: TGTGCCAGCAGTTCCTGGACAGACCGGGTCTCTGGAAACACCATATATTTT.

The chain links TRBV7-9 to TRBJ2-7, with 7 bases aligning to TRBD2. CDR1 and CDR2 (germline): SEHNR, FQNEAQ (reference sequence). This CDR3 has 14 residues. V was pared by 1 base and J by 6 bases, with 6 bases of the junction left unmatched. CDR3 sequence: CASSLGLAQREQYF. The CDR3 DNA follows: TGTGCCAGCAGCTTAGGACTAGCACAACGCGAGCAGTACTTC.

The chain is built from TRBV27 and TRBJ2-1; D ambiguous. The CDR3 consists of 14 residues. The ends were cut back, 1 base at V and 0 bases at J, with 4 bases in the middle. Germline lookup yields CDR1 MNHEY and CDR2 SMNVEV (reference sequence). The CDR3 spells CASSLYGSYNEQFF. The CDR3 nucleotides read TGTGCCAGCAGTTTATACGGCTCCTACAATGAGCAGTTCTTC.

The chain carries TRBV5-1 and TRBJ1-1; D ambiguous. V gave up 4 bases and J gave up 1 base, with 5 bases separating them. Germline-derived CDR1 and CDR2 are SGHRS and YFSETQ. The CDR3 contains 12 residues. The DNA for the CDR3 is TGCGCCAGCAGCCGACAGAACACTGAAGCTTTCTTT. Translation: CASSRQNTEAFF.

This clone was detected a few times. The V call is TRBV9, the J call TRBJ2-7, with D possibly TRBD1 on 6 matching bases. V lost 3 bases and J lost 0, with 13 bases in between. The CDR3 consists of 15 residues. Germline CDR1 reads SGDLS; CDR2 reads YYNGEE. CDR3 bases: TGTGCCAGCAGCGAAACCGGGACACCCTCCTACGAGCAGTACTTC. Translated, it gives CASSETGTPSYEQYF.

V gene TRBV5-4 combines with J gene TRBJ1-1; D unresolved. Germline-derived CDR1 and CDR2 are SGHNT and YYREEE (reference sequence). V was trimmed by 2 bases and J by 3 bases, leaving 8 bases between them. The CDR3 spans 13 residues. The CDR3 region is CASSFGGDTEAFF. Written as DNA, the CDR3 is TGTGCCAGCAGCTTCGGCGGAGACACTGAAGCTTTCTTT. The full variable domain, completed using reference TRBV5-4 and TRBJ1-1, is ETGVTQSPTHLIKTRGQQVTLRCSSQSGHNTVSWYQQALGQGPQFIFQYYREEENGRGNFPPRFSGLQFPNYSSELNVNALELDDSALYLCASSFGGDTEAFFGQGTRLTVV.

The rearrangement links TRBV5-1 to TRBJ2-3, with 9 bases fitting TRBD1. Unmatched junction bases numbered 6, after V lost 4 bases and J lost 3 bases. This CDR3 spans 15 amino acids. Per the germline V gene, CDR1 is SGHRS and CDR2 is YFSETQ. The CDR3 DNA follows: TGCGCCAGCAGCCCAGGACAGGGGACAACAGATACGCAGTATTTT. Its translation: CASSPGQGTTDTQYF.

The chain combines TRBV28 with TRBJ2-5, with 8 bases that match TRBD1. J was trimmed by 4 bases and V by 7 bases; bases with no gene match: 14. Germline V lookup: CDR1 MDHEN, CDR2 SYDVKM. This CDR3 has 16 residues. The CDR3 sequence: CASNTAGTGVGETQYF. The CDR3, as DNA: TGTGCCAGCAACACTGCGGGGACAGGAGTAGGAGAGACCCAGTACTTC.

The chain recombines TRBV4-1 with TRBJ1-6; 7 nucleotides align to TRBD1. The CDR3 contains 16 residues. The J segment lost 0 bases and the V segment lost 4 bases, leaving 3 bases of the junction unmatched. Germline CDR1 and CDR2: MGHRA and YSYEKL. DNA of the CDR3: TGCGCCAGCAGCCGCGGACAGGTCTCCTATAATTCACCCCTCCACTTT. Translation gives CASSRGQVSYNSPLHF.

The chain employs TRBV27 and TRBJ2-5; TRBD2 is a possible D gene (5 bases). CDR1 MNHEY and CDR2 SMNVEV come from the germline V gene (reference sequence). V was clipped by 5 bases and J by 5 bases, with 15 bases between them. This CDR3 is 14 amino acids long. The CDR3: CASSLRPGEETQYF. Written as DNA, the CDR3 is TGTGCCAGCAGTCTCCGGCCTGGGGAGGAGACCCAGTACTTC.

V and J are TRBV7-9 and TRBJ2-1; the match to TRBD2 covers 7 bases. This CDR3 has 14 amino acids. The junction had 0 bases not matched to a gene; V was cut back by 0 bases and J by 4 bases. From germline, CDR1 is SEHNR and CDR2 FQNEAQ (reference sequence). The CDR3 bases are TGTGCCAGCAGCTTAGCGGGAGGGTACAATGAGCAGTTCTTC. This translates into CASSLAGGYNEQFF.

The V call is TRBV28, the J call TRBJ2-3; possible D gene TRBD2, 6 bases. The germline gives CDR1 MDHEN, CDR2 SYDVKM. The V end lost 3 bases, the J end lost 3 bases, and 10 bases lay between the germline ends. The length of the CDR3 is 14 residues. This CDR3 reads CASSFGGGTDTQYF. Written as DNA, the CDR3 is TGTGCCAGCAGTTTTGGTGGGGGGACAGATACGCAGTATTTT.

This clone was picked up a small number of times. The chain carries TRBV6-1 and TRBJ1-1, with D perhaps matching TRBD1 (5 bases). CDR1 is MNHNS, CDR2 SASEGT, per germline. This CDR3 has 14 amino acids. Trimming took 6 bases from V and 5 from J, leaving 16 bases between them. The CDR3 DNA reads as TGTGCCAGCAGCGCGGGGACTAGGGGAACTGAAGCTTTCTTT. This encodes CASSAGTRGTEAFF.

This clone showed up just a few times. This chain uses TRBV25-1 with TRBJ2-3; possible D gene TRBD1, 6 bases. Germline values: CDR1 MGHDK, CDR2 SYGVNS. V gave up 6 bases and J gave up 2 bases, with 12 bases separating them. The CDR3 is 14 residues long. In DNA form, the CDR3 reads TGTGCCAGCAGCCCGGGACACACCACAGATACGCAGTATTTT. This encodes CASSPGHTTDTQYF.

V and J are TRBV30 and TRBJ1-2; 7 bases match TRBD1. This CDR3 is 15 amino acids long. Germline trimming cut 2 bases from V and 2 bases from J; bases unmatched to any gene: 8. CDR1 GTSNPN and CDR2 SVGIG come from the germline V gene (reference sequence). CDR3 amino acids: CAWSLPQGGNYGYTF. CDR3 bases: TGTGCCTGGAGTCTGCCTCAGGGGGGAAACTATGGCTACACCTTC.

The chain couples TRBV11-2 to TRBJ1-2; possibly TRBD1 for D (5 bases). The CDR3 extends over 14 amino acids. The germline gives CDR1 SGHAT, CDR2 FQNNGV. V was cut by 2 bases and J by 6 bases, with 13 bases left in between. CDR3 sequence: CASSLLQGMDGYTF. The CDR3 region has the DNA TGTGCCAGCAGCTTACTGCAGGGCATGGATGGCTACACCTTC. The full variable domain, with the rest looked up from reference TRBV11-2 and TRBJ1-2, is EAGVAQSPRYKIIEKRQSVAFWCNPISGHATLYWYQQILGQGPKLLIQFQNNGVVDDSQLPKDRFSAERLKGVDSTLKIQPAKLEDSAVYLCASSLLQGMDGYTFGSGTRLTVV.

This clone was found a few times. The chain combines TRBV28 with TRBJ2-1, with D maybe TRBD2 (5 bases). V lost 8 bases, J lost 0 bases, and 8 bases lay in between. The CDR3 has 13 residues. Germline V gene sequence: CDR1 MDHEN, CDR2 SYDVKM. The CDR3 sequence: CASLDFSYNEQFF. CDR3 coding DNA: TGTGCCAGCCTGGACTTCTCCTACAATGAGCAGTTCTTC.

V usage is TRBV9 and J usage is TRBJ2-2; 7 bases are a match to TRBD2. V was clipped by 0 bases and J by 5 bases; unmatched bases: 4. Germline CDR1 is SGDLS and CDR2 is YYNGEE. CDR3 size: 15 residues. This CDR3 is CASSVVPGGTGELFF. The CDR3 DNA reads TGTGCCAGCAGCGTAGTTCCGGGAGGTACCGGGGAGCTGTTTTTT.

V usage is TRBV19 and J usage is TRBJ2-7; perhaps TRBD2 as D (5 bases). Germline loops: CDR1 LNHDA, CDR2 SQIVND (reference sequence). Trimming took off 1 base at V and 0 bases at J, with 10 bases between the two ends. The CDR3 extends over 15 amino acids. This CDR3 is CASSIGGLTSYEQYF. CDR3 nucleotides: TGTGCCAGTAGTATAGGCGGGCTCACCTCCTACGAGCAGTACTTC.

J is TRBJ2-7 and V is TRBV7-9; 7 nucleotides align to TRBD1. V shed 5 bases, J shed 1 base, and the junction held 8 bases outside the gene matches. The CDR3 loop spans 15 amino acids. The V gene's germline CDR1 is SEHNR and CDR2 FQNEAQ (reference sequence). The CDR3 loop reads CASSQWDRDSYEQYF. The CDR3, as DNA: TGTGCCAGCAGCCAGTGGGACAGAGATTCCTACGAGCAGTACTTC.